A single sample is the source of the 8 T cell receptor beta chains below, sequenced in a study of spatial heterogeneity in lung cancer. Time point here: sample taken at primary tumor resection. MiXCR, applied by TCRdb to the 5' RACE reads, yields one record per CDR3 protein. The sample has 35,000 to 45,000 distinct CDR3 sequences, less than 8.5% seen once. Material: PBMCs, obtained at surgery. The source is a female donor with early-stage non-small cell lung cancer.

The gene calls are TRBV12-3 or TRBV12-4 and TRBJ2-4; D is unresolved. CDR3 size: 16 residues. V shed 6 bases and J shed 0 bases, with 15 bases lying between them. The CDR3 spells CASRPHGALAKNIQYF. The CDR3 DNA is TGTGCCAGCAGACCCCACGGAGCTCTAGCCAAAAACATTCAGTACTTC.

V and J are TRBV25-1 and TRBJ1-1; D not certain. The CDR3 totals 12 residues. The V gene's germline CDR1 is MGHDK and CDR2 SYGVNS. The ends were cut back, 5 bases at V and 11 bases at J, with 15 bases in the middle. CDR3 bases: TGTGCCAGCAGTCTTAGCCATGGGCTGGCTTTCTTT. Its translation: CASSLSHGLAFF. Drawing the rest from reference TRBV25-1 and TRBJ1-1, the complete variable domain is EADIYQTPRYLVIGTGKKITLECSQTMGHDKMYWYQQDPGMELHLIHYSYGVNSTEKGDLSSESTVSRIRTEHFPLTLESARPSHTSQYLCASSLSHGLAFFGQGTRLTVV.

This clonotype was observed a few times. This rearrangement joins TRBV11-3 to TRBJ2-3; maybe TRBD1 (5 bases). The CDR3 is made up of 14 amino acids. Per germline, CDR1 SGHNT and CDR2 YENEEA. V shed 5 bases and J shed 6 bases, with 15 bases lying between them. This CDR3 reads CASSPPPRADTQYF. CDR3 in DNA: TGTGCCAGCAGCCCCCCCCCCAGGGCCGATACGCAGTATTTT.

The J gene is TRBJ1-1, the V gene TRBV12-3 or TRBV12-4; D uncertain. With 6 bases removed from V and 6 bases from J, the gap between germline ends came to 14 bases. This CDR3 is 13 amino acids long. The CDR3 DNA sequence: TGTGCCAGCAGGCCCCGTCCGGACTCTGAAGCTTTCTTT. This sequence encodes CASRPRPDSEAFF.

This clonotype was counted ten times or more. DNA for the CDR3: TGTGCCAGCAGCTTAGAAAGGGGAGCCGGGGAGCTGTTTTTT. It encodes CASSLERGAGELFF. The V gene is TRBV7-3, the J gene TRBJ2-2; D tentatively reads TRBD1 or TRBD2 (5 bases each). From germline, CDR1 is SGHTA and CDR2 FQGTGA. The CDR3 loop spans 14 amino acids. V shed 2 bases and J shed 6 bases, with 10 bases lying between them. Drawing the rest from reference TRBV7-3 and TRBJ2-2, the complete variable domain is GAGVSQTPSNKVTEKGKYVELRCDPISGHTALYWYRQSLGQGPEFLIYFQGTGAADDSGLPNDRFFAVRPEGSVSTLKIQRTERGDSAVYLCASSLERGAGELFFGEGSRLTVL.

V is TRBV24-1 and J is TRBJ2-7; no clear D gene. The germline V and J ends were trimmed by 4 bases and 0 bases, with 15 bases remaining between them. CDR3 length: 16 residues. Germline assignment: CDR1 KGHDR and CDR2 SFDVKD. CDR3 amino acids: CATSDNSPRSSYEQYF. The DNA of the CDR3 is TGTGCCACCAGTGACAACAGCCCTAGGAGCTCCTACGAGCAGTACTTC.

This clonotype was detected only a few times. V and J are TRBV20-1 and TRBJ2-1; 7 bases line up with TRBD2. Per germline, CDR1 DFQATT and CDR2 SNEGSKA (reference sequence). Trimming at V came to 4 bases and at J to 0 bases, leaving 12 bases not matched to a gene. The CDR3 extends over 17 amino acids. The DNA for the CDR3 is TGCAGTGCTATATTTTTGCGCGGGGGAGGCTCCTACAATGAGCAGTTCTTC. Translating it yields CSAIFLRGGGSYNEQFF.

This chain joins TRBV2 and TRBJ2-5; D remains ambiguous. CDR3 size: 13 residues. Trimming shortened V by 10 bases and J by 5 bases, and 17 bases separated the two germline ends. The germline gives CDR1 SNHLY, CDR2 FYNNEI. CDR3 sequence (DNA): TGTGCCACCGGGCTTCCTCCGAGGGAGACCCAGTACTTC. Its protein is CATGLPPRETQYF.